The text below deals with one T cell receptor beta chain. What it recognizes is unknown. Lung cancer patients with chemo-refractory metastatic non-small-cell disease were given focal radiation plus CTLA-4 blockade with ipilimumab. Measured with immunoSEQ multiplex PCR; TCRdb has only the in-frame clones, and not every one. The table has roughly 46,000 clones, 65% to 85% seen once. The data belong to a study of radiotherapy plus CTLA-4 blockade in lung cancer. Study-level findings and limits: Early blood T cell clone changes and increased post-radiation serum interferon-beta were reportedly the strongest response predictors.

Losses at the gene ends were 0 bases for V and 3 bases for J; bases not matched to a gene: 8. This CDR3 is built from 20 residues. Per the germline V gene, CDR1 is MGHRA and CDR2 is YSYEKL. The sample was peripheral blood, taken from a patient treated with radiotherapy plus ipilimumab. V gene TRBV4-1 combines with J gene TRBJ2-1; 16 bases agree with TRBD2. This clonotype was sampled from a human donor with non-small cell lung cancer who had stable disease on radiotherapy plus ipilimumab. CDR3 amino acids: CASSQDPGTSGGVYYNEQFF. For the CDR3, the DNA is TGCGCCAGCAGCCAAGATCCGGGGACTAGCGGGGGGGTCTACTACAATGAGCAGTTCTTC.